The 25 T cell receptor beta chains below were found in one sample sequenced in a study of lymphopenia after photon versus proton radiotherapy. Sequenced by immunoSEQ multiplex PCR; TCRdb stores in-frame clones only, minus some. This table holds about 2,100 clones, roughly 72% found once. Sequenced material: peripheral blood, taken from a patient treated with photon-based radiotherapy. Receptor source: a man older than 75 with cholangiocarcinoma.

The chain employs TRBV5-8 and TRBJ2-3; no reliable D call. V dropped 0 bases and J dropped 0 bases, with 5 bases sitting between them. CDR3 length: 14 residues. Looked up from germline, CDR1 is SGHTS and CDR2 is YDEGEE. For the CDR3, the DNA is TGTGCCAGCAGCTTGGTAGCCAGCACAGATACGCAGTATTTT. Its translation: CASSLVASTDTQYF.

The chain uses TRBV5-1 and TRBJ2-3; D might be TRBD1 (6 bases). This CDR3 is built from 15 residues. Trimming took off 4 bases at V and 2 bases at J, with 14 bases between the two ends. Germline CDR1 is SGHRS and CDR2 is YFSETQ. CDR3 in DNA: TGCGCCAGCAGCCATCAGGGGCAGGTCACAGATACGCAGTATTTT. This gives the protein CASSHQGQVTDTQYF. Full variable domain (remainder filled in from reference TRBV5-1 and TRBJ2-3): KAGVTQTPRYLIKTRGQQVTLSCSPISGHRSVSWYQQTPGQGLQFLFEYFSETQRNKGNFPGRFSGRQFSNSRSEMNVSTLELGDSALYLCASSHQGQVTDTQYFGPGTRLTVL.

V is TRBV18 and J is TRBJ1-4; D possibly corresponds to TRBD1 (6 bases). Trimming cost V 7 bases and J 0 bases, with 18 bases left between them. Germline V gene lookup returns CDR1 KGHSH and CDR2 LQKENI. The length of the CDR3 is 17 residues. CDR3 in amino acids: CASLPADRTATNEKLFF. CDR3 DNA: TGTGCCAGCTTACCGGCAGACAGGACCGCAACTAATGAAAAACTGTTTTTT.

The rearrangement uses TRBV2 and TRBJ1-2; 7 bases are a match to TRBD1. CDR3 length: 13 residues. Trimming cost V 7 bases and J 4 bases; bases outside gene matches: 6. Germline CDR1 reads SNHLY; CDR2 reads FYNNEI. Here the CDR3 DNA reads TGTGCCAGCAACGGGGACAGCGCCTATGGCTACACCTTC. Its protein product is CASNGDSAYGYTF.

This clone occurred a few times. This chain joins TRBV28 and TRBJ1-2, with D possibly being TRBD1 (6 bases). V was shortened by 3 bases and J by 5 bases, with 13 bases between the two germline ends. Germline lookup yields CDR1 MDHEN and CDR2 SYDVKM. The CDR3 is 14 amino acids. Written as DNA, the CDR3 is TGTGCCAGCAGTTTTCGGCAGGGGACTTATGGCTACACCTTC. This gives the protein CASSFRQGTYGYTF.

This clone was observed a handful of times. The chain has TRBV15 and TRBJ2-3; D possibly corresponds to TRBD2 (7 bases). The germline CDR1 and CDR2 sequences are LNHNV and YYDKDF (reference sequence). The length of the CDR3 is 15 residues. With 5 bases removed from V and 5 bases from J, the gap between germline ends came to 17 bases. The DNA for the CDR3 is TGTGCCACCAGCGACCCCCGGGGGGCTGAAGATACGCAGTATTTT. This gives the protein CATSDPRGAEDTQYF.

The chain is built from TRBV9 and TRBJ2-1, with 8 bases aligning to TRBD2. V shed 5 bases and J 1 base; nucleotides not matched to a gene: 5. This CDR3 is 15 amino acids long. The germline gives CDR1 SGDLS, CDR2 YYNGEE. For the CDR3, the DNA is TGTGCCAGCAGTCGCGGGGGGATATCCTACAATGAGCAGTTCTTC. This gives the protein CASSRGGISYNEQFF.

The rearrangement links TRBV10-3 to TRBJ1-2; D might be TRBD1 (5 bases). Trimming stripped 2 bases from V and 0 bases from J, with 7 bases between. Per germline, CDR1 ENHRY and CDR2 SYGVKD. The CDR3 runs 14 residues. This CDR3 reads CAISEPGPNYGYTF. The CDR3 nucleotides are TGTGCCATCAGTGAGCCGGGACCTAACTATGGCTACACCTTC.

The V and J genes are TRBV15 and TRBJ2-3, with 10 bases lining up with TRBD1. The germline gives CDR1 LNHNV, CDR2 YYDKDF (reference sequence). Trimming removed 5 bases from V and 4 bases from J; junction bases left unmatched: 9. This CDR3 spans 16 amino acids. CDR3 sequence reads: CATSLRDRGPADTQYF. CDR3 nucleotides: TGTGCCACCAGCCTCCGGGACAGGGGACCGGCAGATACGCAGTATTTT.

This clone has only one observation. The V and J genes are TRBV6-5 and TRBJ1-4; D is possibly TRBD1 (5 bases). Trimming took 5 bases from V and 8 from J, leaving 18 bases between them. This CDR3 has 15 amino acids. In germline, CDR1 is MNHEY, CDR2 SVGAGI. DNA of the CDR3: TGTGCCAGCAGTCTCCGGGACCCTATACGGGAAAAACTGTTTTTT. Protein: CASSLRDPIREKLFF.

V is TRBV19 and J is TRBJ2-3, with 12 bases identical to TRBD2. Germline lookup yields CDR1 LNHDA and CDR2 SQIVND (reference sequence). The CDR3 runs to 18 residues. V lost 3 bases and J lost 0; bases outside the gene matches: 7. The CDR3 coding sequence is TGTGCCAGTAGTATCCGGACTAGCGGGGCCCCTAGCACAGATACGCAGTATTTT. Translation gives CASSIRTSGAPSTDTQYF. Variable domain in full (rest from reference TRBV19 and TRBJ2-3): DGGITQSPKYLFRKEGQNVTLSCEQNLNHDAMYWYRQDPGQGLRLIYYSQIVNDFQKGDIAEGYSVSREKKESFPLTVTSAQKNPTAFYLCASSIRTSGAPSTDTQYFGPGTRLTVL.

The chain couples TRBV6-1 to TRBJ2-1; 8 bases line up with TRBD1. The J segment lost 8 bases and the V segment lost 5 bases, leaving 5 bases of the junction unmatched. There are 13 residues in the CDR3. CDR1 is MNHNS and CDR2 is SASEGT in the germline V gene. CDR3 in amino acids: CASSRDRIYEQFF. In nucleotides, the CDR3 is TGTGCCAGCAGTAGGGACAGGATCTATGAGCAGTTCTTC.

The chain uses TRBV11-2 and TRBJ2-7, with D possibly being TRBD2 (6 bases). V shed 2 bases and J shed 7 bases, with 12 bases lying between them. Germline CDR1 reads SGHAT; CDR2 reads FQNNGV. The CDR3 spans 13 residues. CDR3 residues: CASSLLRGGEQYF. For the CDR3, the DNA is TGTGCCAGCAGCTTACTCCGGGGAGGAGAGCAGTACTTC.

The V and J genes are TRBV13 and TRBJ1-1, with unresolved D. Germline V gene lookup returns CDR1 PRHDT and CDR2 FYEKMQ (reference sequence). V was shortened by 1 base and J by 1 base, with 7 bases between the two germline ends. This CDR3 has 14 residues. CDR3 sequence: CASSLEHRNTEAFF. DNA of the CDR3: TGTGCCAGCAGCTTAGAACACCGGAACACTGAAGCTTTCTTT.

The V call is TRBV5-1, the J call TRBJ1-4; tentatively, D is TRBD1 (6 bases). Trimming shortened V by 0 bases and J by 5 bases, and 17 bases separated the two germline ends. The germline CDR1 and CDR2 sequences are SGHRS and YFSETQ. This CDR3 region has 17 residues. Here the CDR3 reads CASSLAPGAQVNEKLFF. The CDR3, as DNA: TGCGCCAGCAGCTTGGCTCCGGGGGCGCAGGTAAATGAAAAACTGTTTTTT. Complete variable domain (other parts from reference TRBV5-1 and TRBJ1-4): KAGVTQTPRYLIKTRGQQVTLSCSPISGHRSVSWYQQTPGQGLQFLFEYFSETQRNKGNFPGRFSGRQFSNSRSEMNVSTLELGDSALYLCASSLAPGAQVNEKLFFGSGTQLSVL.

V is TRBV6-5 and J is TRBJ1-1, with a weak D call TRBD1 (6 bases). This CDR3 is 14 amino acids long. Germline V gene sequence: CDR1 MNHEY, CDR2 SVGAGI. Trimming took 6 bases from V and 5 from J, leaving 16 bases between them. CDR3 in amino acids: CASRPPGTRTEAFF. The CDR3 DNA reads as TGTGCCAGCAGGCCTCCCGGGACAAGAACTGAAGCTTTCTTT.

The table lists this clone with a count of one. This chain uses TRBV7-8 with TRBJ2-1, with a weak D call TRBD1 (6 bases). Deletions cut 1 base from V and 3 bases from J, with 7 bases between. Germline-derived CDR1 and CDR2 are SGHVS and FQNEAQ. This CDR3 comprises 14 residues. The CDR3 region is CASSLGDNYNEQFF. CDR3 coding DNA: TGTGCCAGCAGCTTAGGGGACAACTACAATGAGCAGTTCTTC. Full variable domain (outside the CDR3, taken from reference TRBV7-8 and TRBJ2-1): GAGVSQSPRYKVAKRGQDVALRCDPISGHVSLFWYQQALGQGPEFLTYFQNEAQLDKSGLPSDRFFAERPEGSVSTLKIQRTQQEDSAVYLCASSLGDNYNEQFFGPGTRLTVL.

This clone appeared once. The V and J genes are TRBV6-6 and TRBJ1-2; D is perhaps TRBD1 (5 bases). V dropped 7 bases and J dropped 1 base, with 19 bases sitting between them. Germline V lookup: CDR1 MNHNY, CDR2 SVGAGI (reference sequence). The CDR3 sequence is 16 residues long. CDR3 in amino acids: CASNTVGRALNYGYTF. The CDR3 coding sequence is TGTGCCAGCAATACCGTGGGCAGGGCCCTTAACTATGGCTACACCTTC.

This clone was seen a handful of times. The chain carries TRBV6-1 and TRBJ2-7, with TRBD2 matching 8 bases. The trim removed 2 bases at V and 3 bases at J, leaving 3 bases unmatched. CDR1 MNHNS and CDR2 SASEGT come from the germline V gene. This CDR3 is built from 14 residues. The CDR3 DNA reads as TGTGCCAGCAGTGAACTAGCGGGCTACTACGAGCAGTACTTC. It is translated as CASSELAGYYEQYF.

This clone appeared a few times. The chain combines TRBV7-2 with TRBJ2-5; no firm D call. The V end was cut by 1 base, the J end by 5 bases, with 8 bases between. This CDR3 comprises 13 residues. Germline CDR1 and CDR2: SGHTA and FQGNSA. CDR3 residues: CASSLGIMETQYF. The CDR3 region has the DNA TGTGCCAGCAGCTTAGGAATTATGGAGACCCAGTACTTC.

This clone has just one count. The chain is built from TRBV7-8 and TRBJ2-5, with D possibly being TRBD1 (6 bases). CDR3 length: 16 residues. From germline, CDR1 is SGHVS and CDR2 FQNEAQ. V lost 5 bases and J lost 2, with 18 bases in between. CDR3 loop: CASSEIPQGLQETQYF. The CDR3, as DNA: TGTGCCAGCAGCGAAATTCCGCAGGGGTTACAAGAGACCCAGTACTTC. The complete variable domain, with remaining parts taken from reference TRBV7-8 and TRBJ2-5, reads GAGVSQSPRYKVAKRGQDVALRCDPISGHVSLFWYQQALGQGPEFLTYFQNEAQLDKSGLPSDRFFAERPEGSVSTLKIQRTQQEDSAVYLCASSEIPQGLQETQYFGPGTRLLVL.

The chain is built from TRBV7-9 and TRBJ2-7, with D unresolved. Germline assignment: CDR1 SEHNR and CDR2 FQNEAQ (reference sequence). Trimming removed 7 bases from V and 6 bases from J, with 4 bases in between. The CDR3 covers 9 residues. The CDR3 sequence: CASNPEQYF. In DNA, the CDR3 is TGTGCCAGCAACCCCGAGCAGTACTTC.

This clone was picked up one time. The genes are TRBV18 and TRBJ1-1; D is perhaps TRBD1 (6 bases). The CDR3 consists of 14 residues. Per germline, CDR1 KGHSH and CDR2 LQKENI. The V end was cut by 6 bases, the J end by 4 bases, with 15 bases between. CDR3 loop: CASSLMGGTTEAFF. Here the CDR3 DNA reads TGTGCCAGCTCCCTAATGGGGGGCACCACTGAAGCTTTCTTT.

The V and J genes are TRBV6-1 and TRBJ1-5; no clear D. Looked up from germline, CDR1 is MNHNS and CDR2 is SASEGT. V lost 2 bases and J lost 6, with 14 bases in between. The CDR3 is 15 amino acids. The CDR3 sequence is CASSEPYGSGQPQHF. CDR3 DNA: TGTGCCAGCAGTGAACCGTACGGATCAGGTCAGCCCCAGCATTTT.

The CDR3 sequence is CSVEQSYEQYF. CDR3 coding DNA: TGCAGCGTTGAACAGTCCTACGAGCAGTACTTC. This sequence joins TRBV29-1 and TRBJ2-7; no reliable D call. Germline V gene lookup returns CDR1 SQVTM and CDR2 ANQGSEA. The CDR3 contains 11 residues. Trimming removed 2 bases from V and 1 base from J, with 3 bases in between.